The 9 T cell receptor beta chains below come from one sample, sequenced in a study of T cells after yellow fever vaccination. MiXCR, applied by TCRdb to the 5' RACE reads, yields one record per CDR3 protein. The sample yields just under 600,000 distinct CDR3 sequences, roughly 12% seen once. The material sequenced was PBMCs, taken on the day of the yellow fever booster vaccination. The receptors originated from a young man who received the YFV17D yellow fever vaccine.

This rearrangement joins TRBV12-3 or TRBV12-4 to TRBJ2-1, with no clear D. V lost 4 bases, J lost 14 bases, and 12 bases lay in between. This CDR3 is 11 amino acids long. The CDR3 DNA sequence: TGTGCCAGCAGTTATCAGGCTGCAGAGTTCTTC. It translates to CASSYQAAEFF.

The V call is TRBV9, the J call TRBJ2-3, with D unclear. CDR1 is SGDLS and CDR2 is YYNGEE in the germline V gene. The germline V and J ends were trimmed by 0 bases and 2 bases, with 10 bases remaining between them. This CDR3 has 15 residues. The CDR3: CASSVAPDHTDTQYF. CDR3 DNA: TGTGCCAGCAGCGTAGCTCCGGACCACACAGATACGCAGTATTTT.

J is TRBJ2-5 and V is TRBV10-3; D unclear. Germline CDR1 and CDR2: ENHRY and SYGVKD. The CDR3 is made up of 11 amino acids. Trimming shortened V by 10 bases and J by 1 base, and 7 bases separated the two germline ends. CDR3 DNA sequence: TGTGCCACCTCGGGCCAAGAGACCCAGTACTTC. It is translated as CATSGQETQYF.

This clonotype appeared a few times. This chain uses TRBV20-1 with TRBJ1-1, with 7 bases identical to TRBD1. V shed 5 bases and J 0 bases; nucleotides not matched to a gene: 6. This CDR3 has 14 residues. Germline assignment: CDR1 DFQATT and CDR2 SNEGSKA (reference sequence). The CDR3 bases are TGCAGTGCTCCGGAAACAGGGGTGAACACTGAAGCTTTCTTT. Amino acids: CSAPETGVNTEAFF.

The rearrangement uses TRBV30 and TRBJ1-1; D is undetermined. Trimming stripped 5 bases from V and 7 bases from J, with 14 bases between. The CDR3 extends over 12 amino acids. Germline V gene data show CDR1 as GTSNPN and CDR2 as SVGIG (reference sequence). CDR3 amino acids: CAWGRRTYEAFF. The CDR3 nucleotides are TGTGCCTGGGGACGCCGCACGTATGAAGCTTTCTTT.

V usage is TRBV29-1 and J usage is TRBJ2-1; 9 bases are shared with TRBD2. Looked up from germline, CDR1 is SQVTM and CDR2 is ANQGSEA. V shed 7 bases and J 5 bases; nucleotides not matched to a gene: 9. The CDR3 spans 14 residues. CDR3 in DNA: TGCAGCGCCGGAAATCGACTAGCGGACAATGAGCAGTTCTTC. As protein: CSAGNRLADNEQFF.

The gene calls are TRBV20-1 and TRBJ2-2; D possibly corresponds to TRBD2 (6 bases). Germline V gene data show CDR1 as DFQATT and CDR2 as SNEGSKA (reference sequence). The CDR3 runs 14 residues. V was cut by 0 bases and J by 5 bases, with 10 bases left in between. The CDR3 nucleotides read TGCAGTGCTAGAGATCGCCGGGGGACCGGGGAGCTGTTTTTT. As protein: CSARDRRGTGELFF.

This clonotype was detected only a few times. The rearrangement links TRBV2 to TRBJ2-7; no clear D. The CDR3 is 12 residues long. V gave up 8 bases and J gave up 5 bases, with 13 bases separating them. The V gene's germline CDR1 is SNHLY and CDR2 FYNNEI. The CDR3 loop reads CASGFSPNEQYF. CDR3 sequence (DNA): TGTGCCAGCGGATTCAGTCCGAACGAGCAGTACTTC.

This clonotype was counted many times. The chain links TRBV7-2 to TRBJ2-7; possible D gene TRBD2, 5 bases. CDR1 and CDR2 from the germline V gene are SGHTA and FQGNSA. The CDR3 loop spans 12 amino acids. Trimming left V 6 bases short and J 2 bases short, with 8 bases between. The CDR3 sequence: CASSRGTYEQYF. As DNA, the CDR3 is TGTGCCAGCAGTCGGGGAACCTACGAGCAGTACTTC.